This TCR beta chain was captured in a study of beta chain features in type 1 diabetes. General observations from the study: Moderately but significantly shorter TCRB CDR3s were found in Type 1 diabetes patients in all four CD4+ subsets. Any HLA-type effect on TCRB rearrangement remained unresolved here.

This clone was detected a few times. Its target is not known. Expressed TCRB transcripts got sequenced, as all isolated RNA was reverse transcribed. Some clones are missing from TCRdb's copy, which holds only in-frame ones; the method was immunoSEQ multiplex PCR. The sample has more than 250,000 clones, roughly 20% seen once. V lost 3 bases, J lost 2 bases, and 4 bases stayed unmatched. This CDR3 has 15 residues. CDR1 is SEHNR, CDR2 FQNEAQ, per germline (reference sequence). The origin of this receptor is a woman in her thirties or forties with type 1 diabetes. This chain connects TRBV7-9 to TRBJ2-1, with TRBD2 matching 7 bases. Sequenced input: naive CD4+ T cells from blood. CDR3 in amino acids: CASSLMAGAYNEQFF. The DNA of the CDR3 is TGTGCCAGCAGCTTGATGGCGGGAGCCTACAATGAGCAGTTCTTC.